The rows below give T cell receptor beta chains drawn from one sample of a study of Ad26.COV2.S vaccination and SARS-CoV-2 variants. Method: immunoSEQ multiplex PCR; TCRdb's copy keeps in-frame clones and lacks some. The sample records about 680,000 clones, around 92% being singletons. The sequenced sample was peripheral blood, obtained in a trial of Ad26.COV2.S vaccine versus placebo. The source of these receptors is a person aged 18 to 59 who received the Ad26.COV2.S COVID-19 vaccine or a placebo. Both conserved end residues are part of each CDR3. The D gene is left open where the match is weak. The size of a clone is reported for some rows only, either as once, few or many, or as a class for expanded clones.

V	D	length	J	size	CDR3	DNA
TRBV6-5	NA	11	TRBJ2-5	NA	CASLGGETQYF	TGTGCCAGCCTAGGGGGAGAGACCCAGTACTTC
TRBV9	TRBD2	15	TRBJ2-7	NA	CASSARAGVFYEQYF	TGTGCCAGCAGCGCAAGAGCGGGAGTCTTTTACGAGCAGTACTTC
TRBV5-1	NA	14	TRBJ2-3	NA	CASSFSGSTDTQYF	TGCGCCAGCAGCTTTAGCGGCAGCACAGATACGCAGTATTTT
TRBV30	TRBD1	14	TRBJ1-5	NA	CAWRRTGFDQPQHF	TGTGCCTGGAGAAGGACAGGGTTTGATCAGCCCCAGCATTTT
TRBV28	NA	15	TRBJ2-5	NA	CASSLKDGSQETQYF	TGTGCCAGCAGTTTAAAGGACGGCTCCCAAGAGACCCAGTACTTC
TRBV6-5	NA	15	TRBJ2-7	NA	CASSYGQGGIYEQYF	TGTGCCAGCAGTTACGGACAGGGAGGGATCTACGAGCAGTACTTC
TRBV7-3	NA	13	TRBJ2-1	NA	CASSLGLPNEQFF	TGTGCCAGCAGCTTAGGGCTTCCAAATGAGCAGTTCTTC
TRBV2	NA	13	TRBJ2-7	NA	CATTGTDSYEQYF	TGTGCCACAACCGGGACGGACTCCTACGAGCAGTACTTC
TRBV11-2	NA	14	TRBJ1-4	once	CASRVAIANEKLFF	TGTGCCAGCAGGGTGGCCATAGCTAATGAAAAACTGTTTTTT
TRBV24-1	TRBD2	16	TRBJ2-1	NA	CATSDTSGRSHNEQFF	TGTGCCACCAGTGATACTAGCGGGAGATCCCACAATGAGCAGTTCTTC
TRBV27	TRBD1	13	TRBJ1-5	NA	CASSLDRDQPQHF	TGTGCCAGCAGTTTGGACAGGGATCAGCCCCAGCATTTT
TRBV19	TRBD2	15	TRBJ2-1	NA	CASSQLAGGQNEQFF	TGTGCCAGTAGTCAACTAGCGGGGGGGCAGAATGAGCAGTTCTTC
TRBV7-8	NA	12	TRBJ1-1	once	CASSPGPDAAFF	TGTGCCAGCAGCCCCGGCCCGGATGCAGCTTTCTTT
TRBV30	NA	14	TRBJ2-3	once	CAWSVGESTDTQYF	TGTGCCTGGAGTGTAGGGGAAAGCACAGATACGCAGTATTTT
TRBV7-9	TRBD2	15	TRBJ2-3	NA	CASSPFPGGTATQYF	TGTGCCAGCAGCCCCTTTCCGGGAGGGACGGCCACGCAGTATTTT
TRBV20-1	NA	12	TRBJ1-2	NA	CSASMDFSGYTF	TGCAGTGCTAGTATGGACTTTTCTGGCTACACCTTC
TRBV30	NA	12	TRBJ2-5	NA	CAWSVSEETQYF	TGTGCCTGGAGTGTGTCTGAAGAGACCCAGTACTTC
TRBV12-3/TRBV12-4	NA	13	TRBJ1-2	NA	CASRSTYNYGYTF	TGTGCCAGCAGATCTACATATAACTATGGCTACACCTTC
TRBV30	NA	13	TRBJ1-5	NA	CAWSRDSNQPQHF	TGTGCCTGGAGTAGGGATAGCAATCAGCCCCAGCATTTT
TRBV18	TRBD1	15	TRBJ2-1	NA	CASSPPRGLGDEQFF	TGTGCCAGCTCACCACCGAGGGGGCTTGGGGATGAGCAGTTCTTC
TRBV18	TRBD1	16	TRBJ1-6	few	CASSPGQGRSGSPLHF	TGTGCCAGCTCACCGGGACAGGGACGATCGGGTTCACCCCTCCACTTT
TRBV6-5	TRBD2	15	TRBJ2-2	NA	CASRPSGSPSGELFF	TGTGCCAGCAGGCCTAGCGGGAGTCCTTCCGGGGAGCTGTTTTTT
TRBV10-3	TRBD1	11	TRBJ2-7	NA	CASWTGEKQYF	TGTGCCAGCTGGACAGGTGAAAAGCAGTACTTC
TRBV6-2/TRBV6-3	NA	11	TRBJ1-1	NA	CASSYSFEAFF	TGTGCCAGCAGTTACTCGTTTGAGGCTTTCTTT
TRBV6-5	NA	14	TRBJ1-6	NA	CASSYRTSNSPLHF	TGTGCCAGCAGTTACCGGACAAGCAATTCACCCCTCCACTTT
TRBV7-9	TRBD2	18	TRBJ2-1	NA	CASSLGRGTSDSYNEQFF	TGTGCCAGCAGCTTAGGGAGGGGGACTAGCGACTCCTACAATGAGCAGTTCTTC
TRBV6-5	NA	14	TRBJ2-5	once	CASSQTGGQETQYF	TGTGCCAGCAGTCAAACGGGTGGTCAAGAGACCCAGTACTTC
TRBV7-8	TRBD2	15	TRBJ2-7	NA	CASSSRVQRDYEQYF	TGTGCCAGCAGCTCCAGGGTCCAGCGGGACTACGAGCAGTACTTC
TRBV6-5	NA	15	TRBJ2-1	NA	CASEEGITVYNEQFF	TGTGCCAGCGAAGAAGGAATCACAGTGTACAATGAGCAGTTCTTC
TRBV7-2	TRBD2	14	TRBJ2-1	NA	CASSWDYRYNEQFF	TGTGCCAGCAGCTGGGACTATCGCTACAATGAGCAGTTCTTC
TRBV7-7	TRBD1	15	TRBJ2-3	NA	CASSLTGYSTDTQYF	TGTGCTAGCAGCTTGACAGGGTATAGCACAGATACGCAGTATTTT
TRBV18	TRBD2	17	TRBJ2-5	NA	CASSPQGTSGGQETQYF	TGTGCCAGCTCACCGCAGGGGACTAGCGGGGGACAAGAGACCCAGTACTTC
TRBV6-5	TRBD1	14	TRBJ1-1	NA	CASSEGQANTEAFF	TGTGCCAGCAGCGAGGGACAGGCAAACACTGAAGCTTTCTTT
TRBV13	TRBD2	16	TRBJ2-5	NA	CASSLGGAGGPETQYF	TGTGCCAGCAGCTTAGGGGGAGCGGGAGGGCCTGAGACCCAGTACTTC
TRBV9	NA	15	TRBJ1-3	few	CASSRTTTSGNTIYF	TGTGCCAGCAGCCGGACTACCACCTCTGGAAACACCATATATTTT
TRBV7-3	NA	15	TRBJ2-3	NA	CASSLRGGTVDTQYF	TGTGCCAGCAGCTTAAGGGGCGGGACGGTAGATACGCAGTATTTT
TRBV6-4	NA	14	TRBJ1-2	NA	CASSDMGTRRGYTF	TGTGCCAGCAGTGACATGGGGACTCGGAGGGGCTACACCTTC
TRBV24-1	NA	14	TRBJ2-3	once	CATSDPRARDTQYF	TGTGCCACCAGTGACCCCCGGGCGAGGGATACGCAGTATTTT
TRBV5-1	NA	16	TRBJ1-2	NA	CASSLEGHGNRYGYTF	TGCGCCAGCAGCTTGGAGGGACACGGGAATCGCTATGGCTACACCTTC
TRBV10-1	NA	11	TRBJ1-2	few	CASSDGYGYTF	TGCGCCAGCAGTGACGGGTATGGCTACACCTTC
TRBV7-3	TRBD1	13	TRBJ1-5	few	CASSSDRDQPQHF	TGTGCCAGCAGCTCCGACAGGGATCAGCCCCAGCATTTT
TRBV10-3	TRBD1	14	TRBJ2-5	NA	CAIMPGQGQETQYF	TGTGCCATCATGCCGGGACAGGGGCAAGAGACCCAGTACTTC
TRBV7-9	NA	13	TRBJ2-5	NA	CASSLRGEETQYF	TGTGCCAGCAGCTTAAGGGGGGAGGAGACCCAGTACTTC
TRBV2	TRBD2	14	TRBJ2-7	NA	CASSAAGVNYEQYF	TGTGCCAGCAGTGCCGCGGGGGTCAACTACGAGCAGTACTTC
TRBV2	NA	11	TRBJ1-6	few	CASSESSPLHF	TGTGCCAGCAGTGAATCTTCACCCCTCCACTTT
TRBV7-8	TRBD2	15	TRBJ2-5	NA	CASSLSRGGQETQYF	TGTGCCAGCAGCTTAAGTCGGGGGGGCCAAGAGACCCAGTACTTC
TRBV25-1	NA	16	TRBJ2-2	once	CASSEFRETNTGELFF	TGTGCCAGCAGTGAATTCAGGGAAACGAACACCGGGGAGCTGTTTTTT
TRBV5-1	NA	15	TRBJ2-2	few	CASSLGDQNTGELFF	TGCGCCAGCAGCTTGGGAGACCAAAACACCGGGGAGCTGTTTTTT
TRBV30	NA	13	TRBJ1-6	NA	CAWRPTDNSPLHF	TGTGCCTGGAGGCCTACGGATAATTCACCCCTCCACTTT
TRBV30	NA	11	TRBJ1-2	NA	CAWNRAYGYTF	TGTGCCTGGAACCGGGCCTATGGCTACACCTTC
TRBV7-6	TRBD2	15	TRBJ2-1	NA	CASSFSGGAYNEQFF	TGTGCCAGCAGCTTTAGCGGGGGGGCCTACAATGAGCAGTTCTTC
TRBV30	TRBD1	14	TRBJ2-7	NA	CAWRLTGTGNEQYF	TGTGCCTGGAGGTTAACCGGGACAGGGAACGAGCAGTACTTC
TRBV3-1/TRBV3-2	TRBD1	14	TRBJ1-2	NA	CASSQEGTGGGYTF	TGTGCCAGCAGCCAAGAAGGAACAGGGGGAGGCTACACCTTC